The 28 T cell receptor beta chains below were found in one sample sequenced in a study of cytomegalovirus exposure and HLA in healthy donors. With 60 Vbeta and 13 Jbeta primers, the PCR was carried out. Here immunoSEQ multiplex PCR was the method, and the copy in TCRdb shows in-frame clones only, minus some. The repertoire holds approximately 110,000 clones, with 76% as singletons. Sequencing was performed on PBMCs. The receptors derive from a man aged 45 to 65 in good health and CMV-seronegative.

This clone was found a few times. The chain is built from TRBV6-6 and TRBJ1-5; D gene uncertain. The CDR3 loop spans 15 amino acids. V lost 6 bases, J lost 7 bases, and 19 bases lay in between. Germline V gene data show CDR1 as MNHNY and CDR2 as SVGAGI (reference sequence). The CDR3 here is CASSRSDSIRQPQHF. In DNA form, the CDR3 reads TGTGCCAGCAGCCGGTCGGACTCGATTAGGCAGCCCCAGCATTTT.

The chain is built from TRBV6-6 and TRBJ1-2; possible D gene TRBD1, 6 bases. V was cut by 5 bases and J by 8 bases, with 12 bases left in between. The CDR3 extends over 12 amino acids. In germline, CDR1 is MNHNY, CDR2 SVGAGI (reference sequence). The CDR3 nucleotides read TGTGCCAGCAGTGAGGGGGTCCGAGGCTACACCTTC. Translation gives CASSEGVRGYTF.

This clone was recorded a few times. The chain links TRBV19 to TRBJ2-5; maybe TRBD2 (6 bases). CDR1 is LNHDA and CDR2 is SQIVND in the germline V gene (reference sequence). Trimming removed 5 bases at V and 2 bases at J, with 21 bases between. This CDR3 region has 17 residues. DNA for the CDR3: TGTGCCAGTAGTGCCTGGGGACTTCCAAATACTCAAGAGACCCAGTACTTC. This encodes CASSAWGLPNTQETQYF.

V gene TRBV28 combines with J gene TRBJ2-7; 9 bases match TRBD1. V dropped 5 bases and J dropped 13; count of bases not matched to a gene: 6. Germline V gene sequence: CDR1 MDHEN, CDR2 SYDVKM. CDR3 length: 11 amino acids. CDR3 amino acids: CASSPGQGLYF. Written as DNA, the CDR3 is TGTGCCAGCAGTCCGGGACAGGGACTTTACTTC.

This clone was counted a single time. The genes are TRBV7-3 and TRBJ2-2; no definite D call. Germline V lookup: CDR1 SGHTA, CDR2 FQGTGA. This CDR3 is 15 amino acids long. Trimming shortened V by 5 bases and J by 4 bases, and 14 bases separated the two germline ends. Here the CDR3 reads CASSPLPGVTGELFF. The CDR3 region has the DNA TGTGCCAGCAGCCCTCTCCCGGGTGTCACCGGGGAGCTGTTTTTT.

This chain joins TRBV29-1 and TRBJ2-7; TRBD1 aligns across 9 bases. Per the germline V gene, CDR1 is SQVTM and CDR2 is ANQGSEA. V was pared by 6 bases and J by 2 bases, with 11 bases of the junction left unmatched. The length of the CDR3 is 15 residues. The CDR3 DNA reads as TGCAGCGTGCCCGGACAGGGGCTCCTTACCTACGAGCAGTACGTC. This codes for CSVPGQGLLTYEQYV.

This chain joins TRBV11-3 and TRBJ2-2; D may be TRBD1 (7 bases). V was clipped by 0 bases and J by 4 bases, with 15 bases between them. Germline CDR1 SGHNT, CDR2 YENEEA. The CDR3 totals 17 residues. In DNA form, the CDR3 reads TGTGCCAGCAGCTTAGAGGTGTCAGGGGGGACCACCGGGGAGCTGTTTTTT. Translated, it gives CASSLEVSGGTTGELFF.

The gene calls are TRBV4-3 and TRBJ2-3, with TRBD2 matching over 11 bases. V lost 0 bases to trimming and J lost 2 bases; unmatched junction nucleotides: 7. The CDR3 spans 18 residues. From germline, CDR1 is LGHNA and CDR2 YSLEER. In DNA form, the CDR3 reads TGCGCCAGCAGCCAAGAAGGTGTAGCGGGGGGGAACACAGATACGCAGTATTTT. Its translation is CASSQEGVAGGNTDTQYF.

This clone was recorded only once. Mismatch with germline at one junction end may stem from a read error. V and J are TRBV4-2 and TRBJ1-2; D is unresolved. This CDR3 is built from 11 residues. The germline CDR1 and CDR2 sequences are LGHNA and YNFKEQ. For the CDR3, the DNA is TGTGCCAGCAGCCAGGGCTTAACTTTTTTCTTC. Its translation: CASSQGLTFFF.

The chain has TRBV6-5 and TRBJ1-5; D possibly corresponds to TRBD1 (6 bases). The germline gives CDR1 MNHEY, CDR2 SVGAGI. The CDR3 is 16 amino acids. The V and J ends lost 4 bases and 5 bases respectively, with 18 bases between them. CDR3 in DNA: TGTGCCAGCAGTTCCCTAGACGCAGGGGTTGATCAGCCCCAGCATTTT. Encoded protein: CASSSLDAGVDQPQHF.

This chain connects TRBV28 to TRBJ1-2, with 7 nucleotides matching TRBD1. Losses at the gene ends were 3 bases for V and 5 bases for J; bases not matched to a gene: 12. This CDR3 has 16 amino acids. Germline CDR1 MDHEN, CDR2 SYDVKM. CDR3 region: CASSFRDSILGYGYTF. CDR3 DNA: TGTGCCAGCAGTTTTAGGGACAGCATCCTTGGGTATGGCTACACCTTC.

This clone is a singleton in its sample. The J gene is TRBJ1-4, the V gene TRBV7-9; D is undetermined. The V gene lost 7 bases and the J gene lost 6 bases, with 18 bases spanning the gap. This CDR3 region has 15 residues. Germline V CDR1 and CDR2: SEHNR, FQNEAQ (reference sequence). CDR3 sequence: CASTHRGEVDEKLFF. CDR3 sequence (DNA): TGTGCCAGCACCCACCGGGGTGAGGTGGATGAAAAACTGTTTTTT.

This clone was picked up a small number of times. The chain's CDR3 is CASSQEQGRGYIRALNEQFF. CDR3 nucleotide sequence: TGCGCCAGCAGCCAAGAACAGGGTCGTGGTTATATTAGGGCACTCAATGAGCAGTTCTTC. The chain links TRBV4-1 to TRBJ2-1; D may be TRBD1 (6 bases). V was shortened by 0 bases and J by 6 bases, with 27 bases between the two germline ends. The CDR3 has 20 amino acids. Germline V lookup: CDR1 MGHRA, CDR2 YSYEKL.

The chain employs TRBV7-2 and TRBJ2-3; 12 nucleotides align to TRBD2. V was pared by 4 bases and J by 7 bases, with 3 bases of the junction left unmatched. This CDR3 region has 14 residues. The germline V gene has CDR1 SGHTA and CDR2 FQGNSA. Here the CDR3 DNA reads TGTGCCAGCAGCTGGACTAGCGGGGACTATACGCAGTATTTT. It translates to CASSWTSGDYTQYF.

The V gene is TRBV19, the J gene TRBJ2-1, with 10 positions matching TRBD2. Germline CDR1 and CDR2: LNHDA and SQIVND (reference sequence). The CDR3 runs 16 residues. V lost 3 bases to trimming and J lost 6 bases; unmatched junction nucleotides: 8. The CDR3 region is CASSMIGAGGRNEQFF. CDR3 sequence (DNA): TGTGCCAGTAGTATGATCGGAGCGGGGGGGCGCAATGAGCAGTTCTTC.

V usage is TRBV18 and J usage is TRBJ1-4; 10 bases are shared with TRBD1. Germline lookup yields CDR1 KGHSH and CDR2 LQKENI. The J segment lost 8 bases and the V segment lost 3 bases, leaving 0 bases of the junction unmatched. The CDR3 runs 13 residues. The CDR3 here is CASSPGQGEKLFF. CDR3 coding DNA: TGTGCCAGCTCACCGGGACAGGGGGAAAAACTGTTTTTT.

J is TRBJ1-6 and V is TRBV19; D is perhaps TRBD1 (5 bases). Trimming removed 6 bases at V and 8 bases at J, with 14 bases between. The CDR3 totals 14 residues. The germline CDR1 and CDR2 sequences are LNHDA and SQIVND (reference sequence). In DNA form, the CDR3 reads TGTGCCAGTAGGGTCAGGGTTGAAGATTCACCCCTCCACTTT. Translated: CASRVRVEDSPLHF.

The chain carries TRBV6-1 and TRBJ1-5, with D maybe TRBD1 (6 bases). From germline, CDR1 is MNHNS and CDR2 SASEGT. This CDR3 spans 13 amino acids. The germline V and J ends were trimmed by 7 bases and 16 bases, with 23 bases remaining between them. This CDR3 reads CASTRGTGFWVHF. CDR3 coding DNA: TGTGCCAGCACCCGGGGAACAGGGTTTTGGGTTCATTTT.

This clone was picked up a small number of times. This chain connects TRBV7-2 to TRBJ2-3; TRBD2 matches at 9 bases. The CDR3 has 17 amino acids. CDR1 is SGHTA, CDR2 FQGNSA, per germline. J was trimmed by 2 bases and V by 5 bases; bases with no gene match: 11. The CDR3 region is CASSARSGGSYTDTQYF. The CDR3 DNA reads TGTGCCAGCAGCGCGAGGAGCGGGGGGTCCTACACAGATACGCAGTATTTT. Drawing the rest from reference TRBV7-2 and TRBJ2-3, the complete variable domain is GAGVSQSPSNKVTEKGKDVELRCDPISGHTALYWYRQSLGQGLEFLIYFQGNSAPDKSGLPSDRFSAERTGGSVSTLTIQRTQQEDSAVYLCASSARSGGSYTDTQYFGPGTRLTVL.

This chain links TRBV30 with TRBJ2-1, with TRBD2 matching 10 bases. The CDR3 is made up of 16 amino acids. Unmatched junction bases numbered 6, after V lost 0 bases and J lost 4 bases. Germline V gene lookup returns CDR1 GTSNPN and CDR2 SVGIG (reference sequence). This CDR3 reads CAWSVSGTSAYNEQFF. In DNA form, the CDR3 reads TGTGCCTGGAGTGTGAGCGGGACTAGCGCTTACAATGAGCAGTTCTTC.

This chain connects TRBV7-9 to TRBJ1-2; 8 bases are a match to TRBD1. V shed 4 bases, J shed 3 bases, and the junction held 4 bases outside the gene matches. The CDR3 has 14 residues. CDR1 is SEHNR, CDR2 FQNEAQ, per germline (reference sequence). The CDR3 region has the DNA TGTGCCAGCAGCTCTGGACAGGGAGACTATGGCTACACCTTC. The encoded protein is CASSSGQGDYGYTF.

This clone showed up just a few times. The chain couples TRBV10-1 to TRBJ2-5; 7 bases line up with TRBD2. CDR3 length equals 13 residues. Looked up from germline, CDR1 is WNHNN and CDR2 is SYGVQD (reference sequence). The J segment lost 4 bases and the V segment lost 2 bases, leaving 1 base of the junction unmatched. Written as DNA, the CDR3 is TGCGCCAGCAGTGAGGCTAGCGGAGAGACCCAGTACTTC. The encoded protein is CASSEASGETQYF.

This clone has only a few counts. The chain has TRBV9 and TRBJ1-4; D ambiguous. CDR1 SGDLS and CDR2 YYNGEE come from the germline V gene. The V and J ends lost 3 bases and 8 bases respectively, with 14 bases between them. The CDR3 contains 14 residues. In DNA, the CDR3 is TGTGCCAGCAGCGCTAACCCATCGGGGGAAAAACTGTTTTTT. Residues: CASSANPSGEKLFF.

This clone was seen a few times. The V call is TRBV6-6, the J call TRBJ2-7; TRBD1 agrees at 7 bases. The CDR3 is 13 residues long. Germline V gene lookup returns CDR1 MNHNY and CDR2 SVGAGI (reference sequence). Trimming at V came to 6 bases and at J to 6 bases, leaving 8 bases not matched to a gene. The DNA for the CDR3 is TGTGCCAGCAGATCCACCCGGGACAGCGAGCAGTACGTC. Its protein is CASRSTRDSEQYV.

The chain is built from TRBV18 and TRBJ2-7; D not certain. The CDR3 contains 15 residues. Trimming removed 6 bases from V and 0 bases from J, with 15 bases in between. Germline values: CDR1 KGHSH, CDR2 LQKENI. CDR3 sequence reads: CASSSRQVSSYEQYV. The CDR3 region has the DNA TGTGCCAGCTCGTCACGACAAGTGAGCTCCTACGAGCAGTACGTC.

This clone was detected a few times. J is TRBJ2-3 and V is TRBV2, with D perhaps TRBD1 (5 bases). The CDR3 is made up of 14 amino acids. Germline lookup yields CDR1 SNHLY and CDR2 FYNNEI. Trimming took 1 base from V and 7 from J, leaving 12 bases between them. Written as DNA, the CDR3 is TGTGCCAGCAGTGAAGGGCAGGGTGGGCATACGCAGTATTTT. Protein sequence: CASSEGQGGHTQYF.

The chain joins TRBV2 to TRBJ1-5; no reliable D call. The CDR3 spans 12 residues. Germline V gene lookup returns CDR1 SNHLY and CDR2 FYNNEI. V lost 7 bases and J lost 3, with 7 bases in between. CDR3 in amino acids: CASNGLNQPQHF. CDR3 DNA sequence: TGTGCCAGCAATGGGCTCAATCAGCCCCAGCATTTT.

This clone has only a few counts. The V gene is TRBV7-8, the J gene TRBJ2-5; a weak D match, TRBD2 (5 bases). CDR1 is SGHVS and CDR2 is FQNEAQ in the germline V gene. CDR3 size: 15 residues. The V end was cut by 5 bases, the J end by 5 bases, with 18 bases between. The CDR3 DNA reads TGTGCCAGCAGCCAGCTTTCGGGGAGCTGGGAGACCCAGTACTTC. It translates to CASSQLSGSWETQYF.